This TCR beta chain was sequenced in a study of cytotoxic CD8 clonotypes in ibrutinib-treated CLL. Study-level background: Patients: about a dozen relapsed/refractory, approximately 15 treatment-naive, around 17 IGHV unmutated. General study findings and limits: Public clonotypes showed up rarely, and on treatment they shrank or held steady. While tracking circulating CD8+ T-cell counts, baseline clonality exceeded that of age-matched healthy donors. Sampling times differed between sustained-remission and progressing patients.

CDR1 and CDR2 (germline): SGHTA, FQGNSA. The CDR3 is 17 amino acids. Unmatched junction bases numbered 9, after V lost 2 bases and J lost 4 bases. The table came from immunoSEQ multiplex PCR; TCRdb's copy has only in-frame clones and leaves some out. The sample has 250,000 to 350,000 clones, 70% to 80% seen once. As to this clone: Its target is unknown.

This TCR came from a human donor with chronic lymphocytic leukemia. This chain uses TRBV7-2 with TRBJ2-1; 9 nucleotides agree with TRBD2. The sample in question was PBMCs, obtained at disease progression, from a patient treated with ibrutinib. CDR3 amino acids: CASSLTSPGLAYNEQFF. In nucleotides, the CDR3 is TGTGCCAGCAGCTTAACTTCCCCGGGACTAGCATACAATGAGCAGTTCTTC. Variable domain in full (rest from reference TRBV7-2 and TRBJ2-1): GAGVSQSPSNKVTEKGKDVELRCDPISGHTALYWYRQSLGQGLEFLIYFQGNSAPDKSGLPSDRFSAERTGGSVSTLTIQRTQQEDSAVYLCASSLTSPGLAYNEQFFGPGTRLTVL.